These 21 T cell receptor beta chains were sequenced from one sample in a study of T cells after yellow fever vaccination. TCRdb independently ran MiXCR on the 5' RACE reads; one entry per CDR3 protein. The sample has hundreds of thousands of distinct CDR3 sequences; around 20% are singletons. The material sequenced was PBMCs, taken before the yellow fever booster vaccination. These receptors originate from a man aged 18 to 29 who received the YFV17D yellow fever vaccine.

As for this clonotype: With a much larger clone just one base away, this may be a read error. This chain's CDR3 is CSASQAGMMNTGELFF. The CDR3 nucleotides read TGCAGTGCTAGTCAGGCCGGTATGATGAACACCGGGGAGCTGTTTTTT. This rearrangement joins TRBV20-1 to TRBJ2-2; D call uncertain. The germline gives CDR1 DFQATT, CDR2 SNEGSKA (reference sequence). V was pared by 3 bases and J by 1 base, with 15 bases between. This CDR3 comprises 16 residues.

Only one count was recorded for this clonotype. V gene TRBV7-9 combines with J gene TRBJ1-1; D is ambiguous. CDR1 is SEHNR, CDR2 FQNEAQ, per germline (reference sequence). Trimming pared 3 bases from V and 10 bases from J, leaving 3 bases between. This CDR3 spans 9 amino acids. The CDR3 DNA follows: TGTGCCAGCAGCTTCCCAGCTTTCTTT. This encodes CASSFPAFF.

The chain recombines TRBV25-1 with TRBJ2-6, with D possibly matching TRBD1 (5 bases). V shed 5 bases and J shed 0 bases, with 17 bases lying between them. Germline V gene data show CDR1 as MGHDK and CDR2 as SYGVNS. The CDR3 totals 18 residues. CDR3 nucleotide sequence: TGTGCCAGCAGTCCACCGTTTGGGGCAGACTCTGGGGCCAACGTCCTGACTTTC. It codes for CASSPPFGADSGANVLTF.

CDR3 region: CASSLEGRWEQYF. The CDR3, as DNA: TGCGCCAGCAGCCTAGAGGGAAGGTGGGAGCAGTACTTC. The chain links TRBV5-1 to TRBJ2-7; D possibly corresponds to TRBD2 (5 bases). Germline V gene lookup returns CDR1 SGHRS and CDR2 YFSETQ. Trimming pared 4 bases from V and 7 bases from J, leaving 15 bases between. This CDR3 is 13 amino acids long.

CDR3 DNA sequence: TGTGCCAGCAGCTGGGCCGGACCCTCCTACGAGCAGTACTTC. Residues: CASSWAGPSYEQYF. This chain connects TRBV5-6 to TRBJ2-7; D is unclear. From germline, CDR1 is SGHDT and CDR2 YYEEEE. Trimming took off 3 bases at V and 0 bases at J, with 10 bases between the two ends. This CDR3 has 14 amino acids.

The chain couples TRBV20-1 to TRBJ1-5; unclear D gene. The ends were cut back, 7 bases at V and 5 bases at J, with 12 bases in the middle. CDR1 DFQATT and CDR2 SNEGSKA come from the germline V gene (reference sequence). The CDR3 sequence is 12 residues long. CDR3 nucleotides: TGCAGTGTTCGCGGGGTATATCAGCCCCAGCATTTT. It encodes CSVRGVYQPQHF.

V and J are TRBV7-2 and TRBJ1-6; 8 bases are shared with TRBD1. Looked up from germline, CDR1 is SGHTA and CDR2 is FQGNSA. The CDR3 has 16 amino acids. Losses at the gene ends were 4 bases for V and 7 bases for J; bases not matched to a gene: 9. The CDR3 region is CASSSDRELLNSPLHF. CDR3 nucleotide sequence: TGTGCCAGCAGCTCGGACAGGGAATTGCTGAATTCACCCCTCCACTTT.

The rearrangement joins TRBV28 to TRBJ1-2; perhaps TRBD1 as D (5 bases). Trimming left V 1 base short and J 5 bases short, with 11 bases between. CDR1 is MDHEN and CDR2 is SYDVKM in the germline V gene. The CDR3 extends over 14 amino acids. The CDR3 loop reads CASSLSRTQYGYTF. The CDR3 region has the DNA TGTGCCAGCAGTTTATCTAGGACACAATATGGCTACACCTTC.

Only a few counts were recorded for this clonotype. The chain has TRBV6-5 and TRBJ1-6, with D possibly being TRBD1 (5 bases). Germline loops: CDR1 MNHEY, CDR2 SVGAGI. The CDR3 is made up of 17 amino acids. Trimming stripped 1 base from V and 6 bases from J, with 16 bases between. The CDR3 here is CASSYWSSGDINSPLHF. The CDR3, as DNA: TGTGCCAGCAGTTACTGGAGTTCGGGGGATATTAATTCACCCCTCCACTTT.

J is TRBJ2-5 and V is TRBV12-3 or TRBV12-4; tentatively, D is TRBD1 (5 bases). V lost 7 bases and J lost 3, with 12 bases in between. The CDR3 is 13 residues long. The CDR3 region is CASTLTEKETQYF. The CDR3 DNA follows: TGTGCCAGCACCCTGACAGAAAAAGAGACCCAGTACTTC.

This clonotype was seen only a few times. For the CDR3, the DNA is TGTGCCTGGAGCCTTAATCCAGGGGGAGGCTACACCTTC. Translated: CAWSLNPGGGYTF. The genes are TRBV30 and TRBJ1-2; 7 positions match TRBD1. The CDR3 length is 13 residues. Germline V gives CDR1 GTSNPN, CDR2 SVGIG (reference sequence). The trim removed 3 bases at V and 8 bases at J, leaving 9 bases unmatched.

The J gene is TRBJ2-7, the V gene TRBV11-2; D is uncertain. Germline-derived CDR1 and CDR2 are SGHAT and FQNNGV. CDR3 size: 14 residues. V was cut by 2 bases and J by 3 bases, with 11 bases left in between. The CDR3 nucleotides read TGTGCCAGCAGCTTACATGTGGGCCGCTACGAGCAGTACTTC. Amino acids: CASSLHVGRYEQYF.

The rearrangement links TRBV29-1 to TRBJ1-3, with D unresolved. Deletions cut 5 bases from V and 0 bases from J, with 8 bases between. The CDR3 length is 13 residues. Germline values: CDR1 SQVTM, CDR2 ANQGSEA. The CDR3 region is CSVSKDSGNTIYF. The CDR3 DNA follows: TGCAGCGTTTCGAAGGACTCTGGAAACACCATATATTTT.

This clonotype came up many times. The chain employs TRBV20-1 and TRBJ2-3; D perhaps matches TRBD1 (6 bases). Germline V gene sequence: CDR1 DFQATT, CDR2 SNEGSKA (reference sequence). The V end lost 4 bases, the J end lost 6 bases, and 17 bases lay between the germline ends. CDR3 length: 14 residues. CDR3 protein: CSATGPGRGDTQYF. The CDR3 DNA sequence: TGCAGTGCTACGGGGCCGGGAAGGGGGGATACGCAGTATTTT.

The V and J genes are TRBV12-3 or TRBV12-4 and TRBJ2-7; the D is unclear. V lost 3 bases to trimming and J lost 4 bases, with 13 bases between them. This CDR3 spans 14 amino acids. The CDR3 here is CASSFEGRAYEQYF. In DNA, the CDR3 is TGTGCCAGCAGTTTCGAAGGAAGGGCGTACGAGCAGTACTTC.

This clonotype was seen repeatedly, ten times or more. This chain connects TRBV29-1 to TRBJ2-7; TRBD1 matches at 8 bases. Trimming cost V 6 bases and J 4 bases; bases outside gene matches: 8. The V gene's germline CDR1 is SQVTM and CDR2 ANQGSEA. The CDR3 is 13 residues long. CDR3 DNA: TGCAGCGTCCTTCGGACAGGGACATACGAGCAGTACTTC. Translation: CSVLRTGTYEQYF.

This clonotype was seen only a few times. The chain carries TRBV12-3 or TRBV12-4 and TRBJ2-5; TRBD1 aligns across 7 bases. The CDR3 covers 13 residues. J was trimmed by 7 bases and V by 6 bases; bases with no gene match: 8. The CDR3 DNA reads as TGTGCCAGCAGCCGACAGGGTAGAGGGACCCAGTACTTC. Protein product: CASSRQGRGTQYF.

This clonotype was counted only a few times. This chain connects TRBV10-3 to TRBJ1-3; D remains ambiguous. Germline V CDR1 and CDR2: ENHRY, SYGVKD. V shed 2 bases and J shed 3 bases, with 5 bases lying between them. This CDR3 contains 13 residues. Here the CDR3 DNA reads TGTGCCATCAGTGAGACCGGTGGAAACACCATATATTTT. Its protein is CAISETGGNTIYF.

The V call is TRBV5-5, the J call TRBJ1-4; 8 bases are a match to TRBD1. After removal of 6 bases from V and 4 bases from J, the junction contained 14 bases not matched to a gene. Germline assignment: CDR1 SGHKS and CDR2 YYEKEE (reference sequence). The CDR3 sequence is 17 residues long. The CDR3 reads CASIPFAGGAGNEKLFF. The CDR3 bases are TGTGCCAGCATCCCCTTCGCAGGGGGCGCGGGTAATGAAAAACTGTTTTTT.

There are a few counts of this clonotype. The chain combines TRBV5-1 with TRBJ2-4; D is uncertain. The germline V and J ends were trimmed by 0 bases and 7 bases, with 8 bases remaining between them. Germline values: CDR1 SGHRS, CDR2 YFSETQ. The CDR3 spans 13 residues. This CDR3 reads CASSLDSPNIQYF. For the CDR3, the DNA is TGCGCCAGCAGCTTGGATTCACCGAACATTCAGTACTTC.

The V gene is TRBV10-3, the J gene TRBJ2-7, with TRBD1 matching over 7 bases. This CDR3 region has 16 residues. Germline assignment: CDR1 ENHRY and CDR2 SYGVKD. V lost 1 base and J lost 0; bases outside the gene matches: 6. CDR3 region: CAISELGGQSSYEQYF. The CDR3 DNA reads as TGTGCCATCAGTGAGTTAGGGGGACAGAGCTCCTACGAGCAGTACTTC.